This T cell receptor beta chain was sequenced during a study of blood T cell repertoires in COVID-19. Adults between roughly 18 and 90 years of age took part from some 25 US areas. Cohort allocation depended upon clinical history that participants reported. There are 14 residues in the CDR3. Germline V gene lookup returns CDR1 SEHNR and CDR2 FQNEAQ (reference sequence). V lost 3 bases and J 3 bases, leaving 10 bases between the germline ends. As originally analysed: Researchers report that nucleated cell counts were estimated from reference gene primer amplification. The repertoire was sequenced with immunoSEQ multiplex PCR; TCRdb's copy has only in-frame clones and lacks some. Clone size and V and J calls were adopted from that table, with D and trimming inferred from the DNA. The sample lists over 200,000 clones; 87% were seen once.

The chain carries TRBV7-9 and TRBJ2-3; perhaps TRBD2 as D (6 bases). The specimen sequenced was PBMCs or T cells enriched from blood (not recorded which). The clonotype comes from a man in his late teens or twenties with acute COVID-19. The CDR3 DNA follows: TGTGCCAGCAGCTTGGAGGCGGGAACAGATACGCAGTATTTT. Residues: CASSLEAGTDTQYF.